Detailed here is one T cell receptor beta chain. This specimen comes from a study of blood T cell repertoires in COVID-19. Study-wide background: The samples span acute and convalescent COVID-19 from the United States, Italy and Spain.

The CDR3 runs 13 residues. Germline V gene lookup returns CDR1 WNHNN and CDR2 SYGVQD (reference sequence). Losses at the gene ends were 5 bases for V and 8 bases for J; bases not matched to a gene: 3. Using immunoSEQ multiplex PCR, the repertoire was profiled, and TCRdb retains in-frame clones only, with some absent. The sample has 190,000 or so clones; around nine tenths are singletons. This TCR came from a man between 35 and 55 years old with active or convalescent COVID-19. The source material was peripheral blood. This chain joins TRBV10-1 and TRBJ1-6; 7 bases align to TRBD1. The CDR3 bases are TGCGCCAGCAGTTGGGACAGTTATTCACCCCTCCACTTT. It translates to CASSWDSYSPLHF.